This TCR beta chain was retrieved from a study of shared clonotypes between healthy human individuals. With regard to this clone: Its antigen is unknown.

An assay was performed, and its level was deep. Assay: immunoSEQ multiplex PCR; the TCRdb copy retains only in-frame clones and omits some. The sample carries over 1.4 million clones, over 95% recorded once. The V gene lost 3 bases and the J gene lost 7 bases, with 14 bases spanning the gap. The CDR3 has 14 residues. CDR1 SGDLS and CDR2 YYNGEE come from the germline V gene. Study observations and caveats: Only blood was sampled, and tissue TCR repertoires likely differ from blood ones. Naive CD4 clonotype sharing across a handful of donors was approximately 5%.

This sequence joins TRBV9 and TRBJ2-1, with a possible D match to TRBD2 (6 bases). The sequencing sample was made of naive CD4+ T cells sorted from blood. Regarding subset: CD45RA+ positively selected. The receptor was derived from a man aged 30 to 39 in good health. DNA for the CDR3: TGTGCCAGCAGCGCCCGAAGCGGGCTTAATGAGCAGTTCTTC. Protein: CASSARSGLNEQFF. Using reference TRBV9 and TRBJ2-1 for the parts outside the CDR3, the full variable domain is DSGVTQTPKHLITATGQRVTLRCSPRSGDLSVYWYQQSLDQGLQFLIQYYNGEERAKGNILERFSAQQFPDLHSELNLSSLELGDSALYFCASSARSGLNEQFFGPGTRLTVL.